What follows describes a single T cell receptor (beta chain). Its antigen is not identified. The junction had 8 bases not matched to a gene; V was cut back by 3 bases and J by 5 bases. The CDR3 has 15 amino acids. In germline, CDR1 is SEHNR, CDR2 FQNEAQ (reference sequence). A sort by CD45RO/CCR7/CD25/CD127/CD95/CD27 yielded CD4+ naive, central memory, regulatory and stem cell-like memory cells. Sequencing targeted expressed TCRB transcripts, as all isolated RNA had been reverse transcribed. Method: immunoSEQ multiplex PCR; TCRdb's copy keeps in-frame clones and lacks some. The table includes some 290,000 clones, 13% to 15% detected once. This sample was taken from a study of beta chain features in type 1 diabetes. Study-level background: Cell yields, age and gender were similar between patients and healthy donors. All samples together contributed around 100,000,000 sorted cells for examination. Findings and limits, study-wide: Patients with Type 1 diabetes showed moderately but significantly shorter TCRB CDR3s in all four CD4+ subsets. The VDJ junctions of type 1 diabetes patients carried fewer insertions and more deletions.

This rearrangement joins TRBV7-9 to TRBJ2-7; TRBD1 agrees at 9 bases. The receptor comes from a man aged 30 to 45 with type 1 diabetes. The sequencing input was naive CD4+ T cells from blood. The CDR3 DNA reads TGTGCCAGCAGCTTCGGGATACAGGGGGCCCACGAGCAGTACTTC. Its translation is CASSFGIQGAHEQYF.